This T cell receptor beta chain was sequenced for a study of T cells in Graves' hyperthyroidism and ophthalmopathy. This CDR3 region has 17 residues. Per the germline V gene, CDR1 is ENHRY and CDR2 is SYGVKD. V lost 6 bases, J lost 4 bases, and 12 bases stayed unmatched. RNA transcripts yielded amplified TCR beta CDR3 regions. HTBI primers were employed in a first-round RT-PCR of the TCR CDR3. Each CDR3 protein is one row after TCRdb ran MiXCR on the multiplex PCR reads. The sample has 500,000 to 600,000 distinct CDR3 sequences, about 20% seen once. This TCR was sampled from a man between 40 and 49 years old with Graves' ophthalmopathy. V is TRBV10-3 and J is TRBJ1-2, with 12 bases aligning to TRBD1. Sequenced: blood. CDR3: CAISPGTGGRSLYGYTF. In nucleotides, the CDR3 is TGTGCCATCAGCCCCGGGACAGGGGGCCGGAGTCTCTATGGCTACACCTTC.